Listed below are T cell receptor beta chains from one sample, sequenced in a study of Graves' ophthalmopathy and Graves' hyperthyroidism. Each CDR3 protein gets one entry after TCRdb re-called the multiplex PCR reads with MiXCR. The sample holds hundreds of thousands of distinct CDR3 sequences, 20% to 25% seen once. Source material: peripheral blood. The receptors derive from a woman aged 18 to 35 with stable Graves' hyperthyroidism. The CDR3 runs from the conserved cysteine through the conserved F or W. The order of the fields is V gene, D gene, J gene, clone size, CDR3 DNA, CDR3 protein. The D gene is left open where the match is weak. Size is stated as once, few, many, or a class for an expanded clone.

v_gene: TRBV28; d_gene: TRBD1; j_gene: TRBJ2-7; abundance: many; CDR3nt: TGTGCCAGCAGCGCCGGGACAGGGACGTACGAGCAGTACTTC; CDR3aa: CASSAGTGTYEQYF
v_gene: TRBV20-1; d_gene: NA; j_gene: TRBJ2-7; abundance: many; CDR3nt: TGCAGTGCTAGATTTGTTGCTGGTGGGGAGCAGTACTTC; CDR3aa: CSARFVAGGEQYF
v_gene: TRBV20-1; d_gene: NA; j_gene: TRBJ2-2; abundance: many; CDR3nt: TGCAGTGAGCGCAGACGGGGATCCGGGGAGCTGTTTTTT; CDR3aa: CSERRRGSGELFF
v_gene: TRBV20-1; d_gene: TRBD1; j_gene: TRBJ2-7; abundance: many; CDR3nt: TGCAGTGCTGAATCGACAGGGGAATGGCGCGAGCAGTACTTC; CDR3aa: CSAESTGEWREQYF
v_gene: TRBV11-2; d_gene: TRBD1; j_gene: TRBJ1-1; abundance: many; CDR3nt: TGTGCCAGCAGCTCTGGACAGGGGGCATACACTGAAGCTTTCTTT; CDR3aa: CASSSGQGAYTEAFF
v_gene: TRBV10-1; d_gene: NA; j_gene: TRBJ2-5; abundance: many; CDR3nt: TGCGCCACCCTGCAAGAGACCCAGTACTTC; CDR3aa: CATLQETQYF
v_gene: TRBV6-2/TRBV6-3; d_gene: TRBD2; j_gene: TRBJ2-1; abundance: many; CDR3nt: TGTGCCAGCGACAGCGGGAGAGGGGGCAATGAGCAGTTCTTC; CDR3aa: CASDSGRGGNEQFF
v_gene: TRBV12-3/TRBV12-4; d_gene: NA; j_gene: TRBJ1-1; abundance: few; CDR3nt: TGTGCCAGCAGTTCCGGCTTCACTGAAGCTTTCTTT; CDR3aa: CASSSGFTEAFF
v_gene: TRBV20-1; d_gene: NA; j_gene: TRBJ1-5; abundance: many; CDR3nt: TGCAGTGCCAAAGTTGGGGATCAGCCCCAGCATTTT; CDR3aa: CSAKVGDQPQHF
v_gene: TRBV12-3/TRBV12-4; d_gene: TRBD1; j_gene: TRBJ1-6; abundance: many; CDR3nt: TGTGCCAGCAGGCGGGCAGGGGGCGGTTCACCCCTCCACTTT; CDR3aa: CASRRAGGGSPLHF
v_gene: TRBV5-1; d_gene: NA; j_gene: TRBJ2-7; abundance: many; CDR3nt: TGCGCCAGCAGCTTGGTTCTGGAGACGGGCTACGAGCAGTACTTC; CDR3aa: CASSLVLETGYEQYF
v_gene: TRBV30; d_gene: TRBD1; j_gene: TRBJ1-5; abundance: many; CDR3nt: TGTGCCTGGAGCCCAGGGGGCAGACAGCCCCAGCATTTT; CDR3aa: CAWSPGGRQPQHF
v_gene: TRBV7-2; d_gene: TRBD2; j_gene: TRBJ2-5; abundance: many; CDR3nt: TGTGCCAGCAGGGCAGACCTAGCGGTCCAAGAGACCCAGTACTTC; CDR3aa: CASRADLAVQETQYF
v_gene: TRBV2; d_gene: NA; j_gene: TRBJ1-2; abundance: many; CDR3nt: TGTGCCAGCAGTGACTTGGACGGTCACTATGGCTACACCTTC; CDR3aa: CASSDLDGHYGYTF
v_gene: TRBV18; d_gene: TRBD1; j_gene: TRBJ1-2; abundance: many; CDR3nt: TGTGCCAGCTCACCGGGACAGAGGACTGGGGGCTACACCTTC; CDR3aa: CASSPGQRTGGYTF
v_gene: TRBV20-1; d_gene: NA; j_gene: TRBJ2-7; abundance: many; CDR3nt: TGCAGTGCTAGATCCTTCGACGAGCTGATAACCTACGAGCAGTACTTC; CDR3aa: CSARSFDELITYEQYF
v_gene: TRBV20-1; d_gene: TRBD1; j_gene: TRBJ1-2; abundance: many; CDR3nt: TGCAGTGCTAGCGGGCCGACAGGGAGATATGGCTACACCTTC; CDR3aa: CSASGPTGRYGYTF